This T cell receptor beta chain originates from a study of tumor-infiltrating lymphocytes in primary liver carcinoma (dated by TCRdb to the late 2010s). As for the study more broadly: Five patients with histopathologically diagnosed primary liver carcinoma underwent surgical resection in China between November 2015 and March 2016. Across five regions of each liver tumor, along with adjacent normal tissue and blood, the study brought together TCRbeta repertoire sequencing, expression microarrays and whole-exome sequencing. A total of some 35 specimens from 5 patients underwent TCRbeta repertoire sequencing, comprising around 25 tumor regions, 5 adjacent noncancerous liver tissues and 5 peripheral blood samples. Of the five patients (three men and two women, aged 30 to 69 years), four had hepatocellular carcinoma and one had combined HCC and intrahepatic cholangiocarcinoma. Each sample produced about 3.5 to 7.13 million productive TCRbeta reads, and read depth showed no significant difference between tissue types. Reproducibility between technical replicate repertoires was high, with correlation coefficients above 0.98 and mean shared-clone rates roughly 0.86. The five patients had tumors of stage T1-T3 N0M0, with maximum diameters ranging from about 4.2 to 10 cm.

For this clonotype: What this receptor recognizes is not known. At one of its ends the junction is not consistent with the germline gene, which may arise from a read error.

Starting from about 500 ng total RNA, TCRbeta-specific cDNA was produced by reverse transcription with a constant-region primer and ProtoScript II reverse transcriptase. Construction of the TCRbeta libraries relied on three nested rounds of multiplex PCR, following a slightly modified ARM-PCR procedure. Sample barcodes and Illumina adapters were added in a final 25-cycle PCR using Deep VentR polymerase. Before sequencing, amplicons of 200-500 bp were gel-purified using a QIAquick gel extraction kit. An Illumina HiSeq 2500 was used to sequence the TCRbeta amplicons with 250-bp paired-end reads. The study's own analysis went as follows. Reads were quality-trimmed with Trimmomatic v0.33, and paired reads were merged with FLASH v1.2.11 to recover full CDR3 sequences. V, D and J germline segments were assigned to the rearranged TCRbeta sequences by MiGEC v1.2.1b. Clonotype statistics and Shannon-Wiener diversity indices were calculated with VDJtools v1.0.0. To reduce sampling bias, subsequent analyses other than the diversity analysis used only the 250 most abundant clonotypes in each sample. TCRdb handled the public reads itself, with Q25 trimming in fastp and clone calling in MiXCR, and kept productive beta chains. Every CDR3 protein is listed once, alongside the most common genes and DNA of its rows. None of the V and J calls come from the authors' own analysis; TCRdb made them. This sample comprises roughly 330,000 distinct CDR3 sequences, about 65% of them detected only once. The ten largest account for about 6.5% of the sample.

TRIzol reagent was used to extract blood RNA from unsorted whole blood, while the DNeasy Blood & Tissue kit provided the germline DNA. At the time of sampling, the patients had chronic HBV infection and had not received any treatment. About 4 milliliters of peripheral blood were collected into K2EDTA tubes before surgery. General conclusions and limits of the study: Compared with blood, tumors had a significantly larger share of the repertoire taken up by the top 250 clones (p = 0.039). Bulk unsorted samples precluded comparing CD4+ and CD8+ T cell repertoires. Because only the TCR beta chain was sequenced and unpaired alpha chains were not captured, true repertoire diversity is likely underestimated. Only five or six patients were included in the study, and the authors note that the findings should be validated in a larger study. Consistent with antigen-driven expansion, pairs of tumor regions showed higher repertoire overlap (mean roughly 36%) than either tumor-adjacent pairs (approximately 17%) or tumor-blood pairs (around 14%).

This clonotype was obtained from a man aged 35 to 55 with primary liver carcinoma and hepatitis B virus infection. The sequenced material came from peripheral blood.

The sequence in DNA is TGTGCCAACAGCTTACGGACAGGGTATGAAAAACTGTTTTTT. Its translation is CANSLRTGYEKLFF. Recombination connected TRBV11-2 to TRBJ1-4; a stretch of 8 junction bases matches TRBD1. CDR3 length: 14 amino acids, cysteine to phenylalanine. Only the CDR3 portion is preserved as DNA: 42 bases, with reading frame beginning at the first base. The germline V gene gives CDR1 as SGHAT and CDR2 as FQNNGV.